The subject of this entry is one T cell receptor beta chain. The antigen is undetermined. Distinct nucleotide sequences in the sample also encode this CDR3. The CDR3 loop spans 15 amino acids. J gave up 3 bases and V 0 bases, and 4 bases lay outside the gene matches. CDR1 is SGHRS, CDR2 YFSETQ, per germline. The data are from a study of shared clonotypes between healthy human individuals. Turning to the study itself: The study used three CD4 naive, three CD4 memory, two CD8 naive and one CD8 memory plate per donor.

Overall study results and limits: Despite large depth, sorted-subset datasets appeared incompletely sequenced.

Investigators spread the genomic DNA of each subset evenly over several immunoSEQ plates. Libraries were prepared by immunoSEQ multiplex PCR; TCRdb keeps only in-frame clonotypes and omits some of them. The data show about 1.1 million clones, about 72% seen once. This TCR came from a young man in good health. Some clones in this sample may be carry-over from other donors' samples. Sequenced sample: memory CD4+ T cells from PBMCs. Sample subset: CD45RA-negative fraction. The chain is built from TRBV5-1 and TRBJ2-3; 7 bases are a match to TRBD2. DNA for the CDR3: TGCGCCAGCAGCTTGGTGGGAGGGCCAACAGATACGCAGTATTTT. Encoded protein: CASSLVGGPTDTQYF.